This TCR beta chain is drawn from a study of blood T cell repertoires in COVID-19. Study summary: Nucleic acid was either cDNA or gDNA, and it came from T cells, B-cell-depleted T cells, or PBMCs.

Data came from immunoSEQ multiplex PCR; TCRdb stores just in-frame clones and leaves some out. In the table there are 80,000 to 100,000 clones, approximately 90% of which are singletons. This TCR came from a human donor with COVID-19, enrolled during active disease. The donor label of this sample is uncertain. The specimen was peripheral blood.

CDR3 nucleotides: TGTGCCAGCAGCCCAAATTTGGGACAGGGGGCAGAGACCCAGTACTTC. This gives the protein CASSPNLGQGAETQYF. This chain connects TRBV3-1 (or the pseudogene TRBV3-2) to TRBJ2-5; TRBD1 matches 12 bases. V was clipped by 4 bases and J by 4 bases; unmatched bases: 7. The CDR3 extends over 16 amino acids. Per germline, CDR1 LGHDT and CDR2 YNNKEL (reference sequence).